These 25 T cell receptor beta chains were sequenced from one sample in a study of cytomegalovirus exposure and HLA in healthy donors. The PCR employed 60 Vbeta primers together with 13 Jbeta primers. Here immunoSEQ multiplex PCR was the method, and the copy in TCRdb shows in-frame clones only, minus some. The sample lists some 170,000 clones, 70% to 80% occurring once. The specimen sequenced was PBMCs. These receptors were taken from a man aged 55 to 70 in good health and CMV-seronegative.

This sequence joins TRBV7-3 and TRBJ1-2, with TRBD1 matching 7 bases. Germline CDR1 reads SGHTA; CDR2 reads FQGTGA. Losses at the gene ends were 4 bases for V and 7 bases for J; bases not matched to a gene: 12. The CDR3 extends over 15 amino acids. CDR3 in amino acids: CASSSRTGQPSGYTF. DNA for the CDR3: TGTGCCAGCAGCTCACGCACGGGACAGCCGAGTGGCTACACCTTC. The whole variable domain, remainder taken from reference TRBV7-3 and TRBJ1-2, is GAGVSQTPSNKVTEKGKYVELRCDPISGHTALYWYRQSLGQGPEFLIYFQGTGAADDSGLPNDRFFAVRPEGSVSTLKIQRTERGDSAVYLCASSSRTGQPSGYTFGSGTRLTVV.

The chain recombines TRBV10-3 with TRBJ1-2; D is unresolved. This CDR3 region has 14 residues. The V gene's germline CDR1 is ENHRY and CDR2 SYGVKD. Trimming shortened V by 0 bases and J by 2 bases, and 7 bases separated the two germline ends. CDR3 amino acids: CAISESETNYGYTF. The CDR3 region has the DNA TGTGCCATCAGTGAGTCCGAGACAAACTATGGCTACACCTTC.

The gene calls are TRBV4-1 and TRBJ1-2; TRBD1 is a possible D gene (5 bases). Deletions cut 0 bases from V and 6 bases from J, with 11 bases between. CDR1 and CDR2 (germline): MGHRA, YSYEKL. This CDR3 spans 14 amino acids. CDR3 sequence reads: CASSQDRGINGYTF. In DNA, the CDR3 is TGCGCCAGCAGCCAAGACCGGGGGATCAATGGCTACACCTTC.

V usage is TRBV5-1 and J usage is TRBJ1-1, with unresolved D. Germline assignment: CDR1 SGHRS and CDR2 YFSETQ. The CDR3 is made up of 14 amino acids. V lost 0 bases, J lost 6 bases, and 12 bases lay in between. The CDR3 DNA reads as TGCGCCAGCAGCTTGGCTGGCGGCGGGGCTGAAGCTTTCTTT. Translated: CASSLAGGGAEAFF.

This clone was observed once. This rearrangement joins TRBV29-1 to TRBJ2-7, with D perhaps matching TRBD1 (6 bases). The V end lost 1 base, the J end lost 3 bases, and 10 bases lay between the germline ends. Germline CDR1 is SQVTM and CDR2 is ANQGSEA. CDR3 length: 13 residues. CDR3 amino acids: CSVEGDNLYEQYF. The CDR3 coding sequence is TGCAGCGTTGAAGGGGACAACCTCTACGAGCAGTACTTC.

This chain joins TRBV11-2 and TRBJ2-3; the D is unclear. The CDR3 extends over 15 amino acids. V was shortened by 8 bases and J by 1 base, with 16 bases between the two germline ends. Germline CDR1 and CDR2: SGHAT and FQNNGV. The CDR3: CASRSPVGGTDTQYF. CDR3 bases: TGTGCCAGCCGTAGCCCCGTTGGAGGCACAGATACGCAGTATTTT.

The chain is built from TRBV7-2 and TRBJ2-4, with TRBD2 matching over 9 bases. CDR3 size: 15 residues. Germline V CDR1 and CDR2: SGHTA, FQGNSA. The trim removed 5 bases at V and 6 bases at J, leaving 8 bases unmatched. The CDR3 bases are TGTGCCAGCAGCGACCGGACTAGCGCTCCAAACATTCAGTACTTC. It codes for CASSDRTSAPNIQYF.

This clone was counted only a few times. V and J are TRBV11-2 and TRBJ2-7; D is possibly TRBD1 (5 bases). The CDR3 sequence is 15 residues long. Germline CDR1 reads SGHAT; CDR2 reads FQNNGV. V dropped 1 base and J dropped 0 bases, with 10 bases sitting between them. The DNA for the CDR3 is TGTGCCAGCAGCTTAGGTCAGGGTCTCTCCTACGAGCAGTACTTC. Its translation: CASSLGQGLSYEQYF.

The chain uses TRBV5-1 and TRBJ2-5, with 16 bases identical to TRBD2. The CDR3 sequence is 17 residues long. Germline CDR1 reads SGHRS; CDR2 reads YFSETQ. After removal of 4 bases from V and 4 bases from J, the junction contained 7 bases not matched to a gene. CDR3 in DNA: TGCGCCAGCAGCATGGGGACTAGCGGGGGGGCGGGAGAGACCCAGTACTTC. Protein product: CASSMGTSGGAGETQYF.

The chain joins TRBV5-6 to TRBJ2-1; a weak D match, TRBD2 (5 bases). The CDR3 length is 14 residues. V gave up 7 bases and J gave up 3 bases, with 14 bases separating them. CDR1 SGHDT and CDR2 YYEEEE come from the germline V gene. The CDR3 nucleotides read TGTGCCAGCCGTGACGGGGAAGGCTACAATGAGCAGTTCTTC. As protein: CASRDGEGYNEQFF.

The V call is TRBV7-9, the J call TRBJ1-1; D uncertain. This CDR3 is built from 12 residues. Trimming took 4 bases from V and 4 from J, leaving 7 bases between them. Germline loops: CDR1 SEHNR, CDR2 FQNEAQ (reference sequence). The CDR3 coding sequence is TGTGCCAGCAGCTCCGGTGGCACTGAAGCTTTCTTT. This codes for CASSSGGTEAFF.

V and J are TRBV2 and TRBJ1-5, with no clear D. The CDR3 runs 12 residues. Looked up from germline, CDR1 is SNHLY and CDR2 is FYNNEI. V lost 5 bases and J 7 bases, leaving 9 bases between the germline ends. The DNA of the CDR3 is TGTGCCAGCAGTCGGGATATCCAGCCCCAGCATTTT. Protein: CASSRDIQPQHF.

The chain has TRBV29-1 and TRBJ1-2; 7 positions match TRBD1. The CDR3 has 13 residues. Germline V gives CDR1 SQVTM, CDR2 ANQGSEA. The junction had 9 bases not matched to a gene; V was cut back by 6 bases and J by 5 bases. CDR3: CSVTGDPGYGYTF. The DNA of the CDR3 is TGCAGCGTAACAGGGGACCCTGGGTATGGCTACACCTTC.

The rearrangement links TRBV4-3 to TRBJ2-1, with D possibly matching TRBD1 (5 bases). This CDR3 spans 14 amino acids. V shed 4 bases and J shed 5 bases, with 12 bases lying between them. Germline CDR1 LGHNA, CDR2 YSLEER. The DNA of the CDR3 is TGCGCCAGCAGCCTGGGTGTCAGGGACAATGAGCAGTTCTTC. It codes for CASSLGVRDNEQFF.

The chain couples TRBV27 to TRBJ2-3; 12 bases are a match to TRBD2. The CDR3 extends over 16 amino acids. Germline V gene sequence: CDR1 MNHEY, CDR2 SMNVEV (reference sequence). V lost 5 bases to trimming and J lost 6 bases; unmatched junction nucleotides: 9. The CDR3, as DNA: TGTGCCAGCAGTCGACTAGCGGGAGTTTTGATGGATACGCAGTATTTT. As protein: CASSRLAGVLMDTQYF.

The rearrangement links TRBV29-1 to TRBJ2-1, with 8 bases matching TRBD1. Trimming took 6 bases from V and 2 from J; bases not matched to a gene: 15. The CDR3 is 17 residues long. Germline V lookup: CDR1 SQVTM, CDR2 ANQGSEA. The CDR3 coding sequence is TGCAGCGTCCCAGGACAGGGAGCCCTTAGGACCTACAATGAGCAGTTCTTC. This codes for CSVPGQGALRTYNEQFF.

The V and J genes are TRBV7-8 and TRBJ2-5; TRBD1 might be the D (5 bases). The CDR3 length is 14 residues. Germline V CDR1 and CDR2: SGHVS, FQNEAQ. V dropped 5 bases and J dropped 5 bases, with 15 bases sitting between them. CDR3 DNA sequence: TGTGCCAGCAGCCTACTATCAGGGCCGGAGACCCAGTACTTC. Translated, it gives CASSLLSGPETQYF.

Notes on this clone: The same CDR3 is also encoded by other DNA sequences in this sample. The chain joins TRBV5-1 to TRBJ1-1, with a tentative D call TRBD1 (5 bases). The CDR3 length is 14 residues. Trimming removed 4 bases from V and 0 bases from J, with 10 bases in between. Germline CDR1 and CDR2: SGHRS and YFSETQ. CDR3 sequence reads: CASSQDILNTEAFF. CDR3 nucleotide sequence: TGCGCCAGCAGCCAGGACATTTTGAACACTGAAGCTTTCTTT. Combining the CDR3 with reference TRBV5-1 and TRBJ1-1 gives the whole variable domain KAGVTQTPRYLIKTRGQQVTLSCSPISGHRSVSWYQQTPGQGLQFLFEYFSETQRNKGNFPGRFSGRQFSNSRSEMNVSTLELGDSALYLCASSQDILNTEAFFGQGTRLTVV.

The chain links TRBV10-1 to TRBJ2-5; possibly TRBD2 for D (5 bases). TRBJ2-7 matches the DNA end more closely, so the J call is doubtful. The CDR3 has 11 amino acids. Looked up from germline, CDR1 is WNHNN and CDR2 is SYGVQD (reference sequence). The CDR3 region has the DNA TGCGCCAGCAGTGGCGGGTACGAGCAGTACTTC. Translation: CASSGGYEQYF.

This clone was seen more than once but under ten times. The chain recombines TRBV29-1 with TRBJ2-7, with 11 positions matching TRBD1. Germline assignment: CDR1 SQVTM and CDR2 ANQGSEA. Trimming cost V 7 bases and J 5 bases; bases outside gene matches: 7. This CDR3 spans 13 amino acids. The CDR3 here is CSGSLDRGHEQYF. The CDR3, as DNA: TGCAGCGGGAGTCTGGACAGGGGGCACGAGCAGTACTTC.

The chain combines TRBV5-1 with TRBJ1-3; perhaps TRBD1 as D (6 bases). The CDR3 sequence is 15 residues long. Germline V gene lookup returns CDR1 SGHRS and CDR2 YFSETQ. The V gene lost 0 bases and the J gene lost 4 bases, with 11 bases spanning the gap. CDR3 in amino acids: CASSLAGDNGNTIYF. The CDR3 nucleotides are TGCGCCAGCAGCTTGGCCGGGGACAACGGAAACACCATATATTTT.

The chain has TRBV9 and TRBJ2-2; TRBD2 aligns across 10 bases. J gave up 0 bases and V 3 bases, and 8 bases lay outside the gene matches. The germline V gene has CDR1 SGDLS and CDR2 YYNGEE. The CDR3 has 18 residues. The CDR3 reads CASSGTSGHPANTGELFF. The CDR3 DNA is TGTGCCAGCAGCGGGACTAGCGGCCACCCCGCGAACACCGGGGAGCTGTTTTTT.

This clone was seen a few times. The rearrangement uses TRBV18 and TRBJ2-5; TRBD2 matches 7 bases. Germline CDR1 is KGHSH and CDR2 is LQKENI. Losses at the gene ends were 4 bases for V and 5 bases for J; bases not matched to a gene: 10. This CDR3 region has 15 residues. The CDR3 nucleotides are TGTGCCAGCTCACGCCAGGGAGGGCTCGGGGAGACCCAGTACTTC. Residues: CASSRQGGLGETQYF. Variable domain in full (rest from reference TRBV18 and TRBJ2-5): NAGVMQNPRHLVRRRGQEARLRCSPMKGHSHVYWYRQLPEEGLKFMVYLQKENIIDESGMPKERFSAEFPKEGPSILRIQQVVRGDSAAYFCASSRQGGLGETQYFGPGTRLLVL.

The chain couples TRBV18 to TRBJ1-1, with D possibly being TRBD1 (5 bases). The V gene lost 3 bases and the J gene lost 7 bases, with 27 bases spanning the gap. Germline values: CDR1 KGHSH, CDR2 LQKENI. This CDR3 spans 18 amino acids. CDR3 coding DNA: TGTGCCAGCTCACCGCGTCCTATGGGCAGGGTACAAACTGGTGAAGCTTTCTTT. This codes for CASSPRPMGRVQTGEAFF.

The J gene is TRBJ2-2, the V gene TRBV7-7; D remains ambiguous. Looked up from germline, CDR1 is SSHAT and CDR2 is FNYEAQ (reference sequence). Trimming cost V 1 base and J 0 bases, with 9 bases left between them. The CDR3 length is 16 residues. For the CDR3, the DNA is TGTGCCAGCAGCTTAGGGCGGAACGCGAACACCGGGGAGCTGTTTTTT. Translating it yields CASSLGRNANTGELFF.